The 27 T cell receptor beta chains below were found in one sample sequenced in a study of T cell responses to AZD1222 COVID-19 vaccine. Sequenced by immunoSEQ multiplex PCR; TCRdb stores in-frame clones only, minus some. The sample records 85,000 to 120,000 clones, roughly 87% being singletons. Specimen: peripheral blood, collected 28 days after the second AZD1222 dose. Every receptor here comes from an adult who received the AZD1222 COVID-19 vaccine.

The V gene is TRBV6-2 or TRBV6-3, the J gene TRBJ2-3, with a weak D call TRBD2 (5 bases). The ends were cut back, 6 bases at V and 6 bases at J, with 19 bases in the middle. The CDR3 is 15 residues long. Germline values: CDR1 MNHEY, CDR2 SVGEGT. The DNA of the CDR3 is TGTGCCAGCAGCGAACCGGGATTCCGGCGCGATACGCAGTATTTT. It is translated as CASSEPGFRRDTQYF.

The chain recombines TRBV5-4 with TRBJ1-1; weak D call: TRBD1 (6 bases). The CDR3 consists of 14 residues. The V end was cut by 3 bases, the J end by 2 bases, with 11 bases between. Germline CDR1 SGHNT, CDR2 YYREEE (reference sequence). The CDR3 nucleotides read TGTGCCAGCAGCTCAGGACAGACCAACACTGAAGCTTTCTTT. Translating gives CASSSGQTNTEAFF.

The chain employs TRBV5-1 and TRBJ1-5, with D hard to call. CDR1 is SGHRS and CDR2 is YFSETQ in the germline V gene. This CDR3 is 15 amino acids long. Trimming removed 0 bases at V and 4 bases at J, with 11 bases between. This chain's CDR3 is CASSLGGRLNQPQHF. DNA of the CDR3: TGCGCCAGCAGCTTGGGAGGCAGATTAAATCAGCCCCAGCATTTT.

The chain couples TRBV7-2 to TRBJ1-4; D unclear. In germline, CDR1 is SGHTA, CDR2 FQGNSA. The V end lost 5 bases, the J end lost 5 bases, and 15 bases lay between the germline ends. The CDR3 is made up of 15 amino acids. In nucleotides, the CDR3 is TGTGCCAGCAGCAACCCTCCGGGCATAAATGAAAAACTGTTTTTT. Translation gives CASSNPPGINEKLFF. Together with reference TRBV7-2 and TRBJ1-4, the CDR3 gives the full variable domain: GAGVSQSPSNKVTEKGKDVELRCDPISGHTALYWYRQSLGQGLEFLIYFQGNSAPDKSGLPSDRFSAERTGGSVSTLTIQRTQQEDSAVYLCASSNPPGINEKLFFGSGTQLSVL.

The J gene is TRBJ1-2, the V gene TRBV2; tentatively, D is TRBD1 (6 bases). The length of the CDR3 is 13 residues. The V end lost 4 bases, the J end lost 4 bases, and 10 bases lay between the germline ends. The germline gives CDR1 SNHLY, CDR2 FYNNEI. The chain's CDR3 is CASSAQGLYGYTF. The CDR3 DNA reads TGTGCCAGCAGTGCACAGGGCCTCTATGGCTACACCTTC.

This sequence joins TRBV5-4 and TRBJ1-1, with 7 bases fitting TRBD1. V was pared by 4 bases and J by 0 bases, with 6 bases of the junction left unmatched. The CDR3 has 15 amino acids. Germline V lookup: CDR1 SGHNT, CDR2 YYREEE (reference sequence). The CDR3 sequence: CASSKGTELNTEAFF. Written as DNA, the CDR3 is TGTGCCAGCAGCAAAGGGACAGAATTGAACACTGAAGCTTTCTTT.

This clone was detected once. CDR3 loop: CASSMGIKGSREKLFF. The CDR3 DNA reads TGTGCCAGTAGTATGGGCATCAAAGGGTCTAGGGAAAAACTGTTTTTT. This sequence joins TRBV19 and TRBJ1-4; D remains ambiguous. Germline V gene data show CDR1 as LNHDA and CDR2 as SQIVND (reference sequence). CDR3 length: 16 residues. V dropped 3 bases and J dropped 8 bases, with 19 bases sitting between them.

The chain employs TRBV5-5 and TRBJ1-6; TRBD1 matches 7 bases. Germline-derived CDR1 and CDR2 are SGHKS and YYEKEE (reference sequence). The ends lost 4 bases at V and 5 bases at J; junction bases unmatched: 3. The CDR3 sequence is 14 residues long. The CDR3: CASSGGQDNSPLHF. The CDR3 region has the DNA TGTGCCAGCAGCGGAGGACAGGATAATTCACCCCTCCACTTT.

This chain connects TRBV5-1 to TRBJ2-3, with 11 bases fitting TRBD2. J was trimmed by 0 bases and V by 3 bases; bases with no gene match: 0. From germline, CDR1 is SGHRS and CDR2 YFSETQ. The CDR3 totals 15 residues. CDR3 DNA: TGCGCCAGCAGCTCTAGCGGGGGGAGCACAGATACGCAGTATTTT. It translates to CASSSSGGSTDTQYF.

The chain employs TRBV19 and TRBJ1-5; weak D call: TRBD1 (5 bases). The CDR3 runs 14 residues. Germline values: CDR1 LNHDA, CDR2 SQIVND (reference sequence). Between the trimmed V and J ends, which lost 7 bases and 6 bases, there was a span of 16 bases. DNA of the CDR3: TGTGCCAGTACCCTCGGGGGACGGGGTCAGCCCCAGCATTTT. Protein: CASTLGGRGQPQHF.

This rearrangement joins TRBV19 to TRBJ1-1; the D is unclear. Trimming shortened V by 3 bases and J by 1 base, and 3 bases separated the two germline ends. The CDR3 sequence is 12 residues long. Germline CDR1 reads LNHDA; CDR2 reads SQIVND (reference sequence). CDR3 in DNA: TGTGCCAGTAGTATCAGGAACACTGAAGCTTTCTTT. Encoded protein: CASSIRNTEAFF.

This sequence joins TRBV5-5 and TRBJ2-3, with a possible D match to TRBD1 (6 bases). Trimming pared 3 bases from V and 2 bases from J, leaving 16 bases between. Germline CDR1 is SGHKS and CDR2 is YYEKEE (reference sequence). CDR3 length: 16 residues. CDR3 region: CASSSLDSYNTDTQYF. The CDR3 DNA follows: TGTGCCAGCAGCTCACTGGACAGTTACAACACAGATACGCAGTATTTT. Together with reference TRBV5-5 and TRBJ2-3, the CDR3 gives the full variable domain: DAGVTQSPTHLIKTRGQQVTLRCSPISGHKSVSWYQQVLGQGPQFIFQYYEKEERGRGNFPDRFSARQFPNYSSELNVNALLLGDSALYLCASSSLDSYNTDTQYFGPGTRLTVL.

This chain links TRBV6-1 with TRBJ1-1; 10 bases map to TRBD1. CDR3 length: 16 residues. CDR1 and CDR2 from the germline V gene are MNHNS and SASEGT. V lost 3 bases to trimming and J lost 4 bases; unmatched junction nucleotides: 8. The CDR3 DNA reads TGTGCCAGCAGTGAGTGGGACAGGGGTCTCCGCACTGAAGCTTTCTTT. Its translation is CASSEWDRGLRTEAFF.

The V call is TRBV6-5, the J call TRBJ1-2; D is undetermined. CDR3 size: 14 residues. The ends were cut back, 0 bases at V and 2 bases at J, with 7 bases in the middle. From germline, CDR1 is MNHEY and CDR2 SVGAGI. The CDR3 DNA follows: TGTGCCAGCAGTTACTCGGGTAGAAACTATGGCTACACCTTC. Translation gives CASSYSGRNYGYTF.

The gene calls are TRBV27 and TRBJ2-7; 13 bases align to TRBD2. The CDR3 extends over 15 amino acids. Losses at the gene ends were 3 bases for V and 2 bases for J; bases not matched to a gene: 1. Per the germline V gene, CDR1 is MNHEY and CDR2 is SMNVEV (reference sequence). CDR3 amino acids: CASSLGTSGAYEQYF. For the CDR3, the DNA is TGTGCCAGCAGTTTGGGGACTAGCGGGGCCTACGAGCAGTACTTC.

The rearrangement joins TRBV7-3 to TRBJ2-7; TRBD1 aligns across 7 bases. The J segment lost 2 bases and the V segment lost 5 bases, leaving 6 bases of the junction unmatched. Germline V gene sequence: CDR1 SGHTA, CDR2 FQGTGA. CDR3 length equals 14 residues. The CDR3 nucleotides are TGTGCCAGCAGCCCAACCCAGGGGGCCTACGAGCAGTACTTC. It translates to CASSPTQGAYEQYF. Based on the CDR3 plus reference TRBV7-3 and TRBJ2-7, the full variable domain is GAGVSQTPSNKVTEKGKYVELRCDPISGHTALYWYRQSLGQGPEFLIYFQGTGAADDSGLPNDRFFAVRPEGSVSTLKIQRTERGDSAVYLCASSPTQGAYEQYFGPGTRLTVT.

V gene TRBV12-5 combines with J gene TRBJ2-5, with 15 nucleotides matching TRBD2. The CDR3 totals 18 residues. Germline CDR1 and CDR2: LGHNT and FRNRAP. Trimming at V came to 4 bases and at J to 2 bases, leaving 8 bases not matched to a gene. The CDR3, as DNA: TGTGCTAGTGGTTCTGGACTAGCGGGGGGGCCAGGGCAAGAGACCCAGTACTTC. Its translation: CASGSGLAGGPGQETQYF. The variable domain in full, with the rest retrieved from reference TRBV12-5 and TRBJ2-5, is DARVTQTPRHKVTEMGQEVTMRCQPILGHNTVFWYRQTMMQGLELLAYFRNRAPLDDSGMPKDRFSAEMPDATLATLKIQPSEPRDSAVYFCASGSGLAGGPGQETQYFGPGTRLLVL.

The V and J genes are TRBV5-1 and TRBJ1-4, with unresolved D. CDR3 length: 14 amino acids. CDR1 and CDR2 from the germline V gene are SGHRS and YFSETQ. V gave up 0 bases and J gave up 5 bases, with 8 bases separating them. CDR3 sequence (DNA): TGCGCCAGCAGCTTGGAGGGCAGAAATGAAAAACTGTTTTTT. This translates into CASSLEGRNEKLFF.

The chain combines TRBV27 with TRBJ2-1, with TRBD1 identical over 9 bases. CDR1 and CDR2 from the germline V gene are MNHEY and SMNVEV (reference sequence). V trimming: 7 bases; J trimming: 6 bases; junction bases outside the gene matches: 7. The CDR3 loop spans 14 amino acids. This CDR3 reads CASTKGDRVNEQFF. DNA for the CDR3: TGTGCCAGCACAAAGGGGGACAGGGTCAATGAGCAGTTCTTC.

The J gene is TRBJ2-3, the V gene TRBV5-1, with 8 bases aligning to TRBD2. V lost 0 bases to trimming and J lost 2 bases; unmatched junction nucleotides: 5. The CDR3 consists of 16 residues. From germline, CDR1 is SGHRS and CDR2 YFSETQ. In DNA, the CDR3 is TGCGCCAGCAGCTTGGGAGCGGGGGCCAACACAGATACGCAGTATTTT. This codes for CASSLGAGANTDTQYF.

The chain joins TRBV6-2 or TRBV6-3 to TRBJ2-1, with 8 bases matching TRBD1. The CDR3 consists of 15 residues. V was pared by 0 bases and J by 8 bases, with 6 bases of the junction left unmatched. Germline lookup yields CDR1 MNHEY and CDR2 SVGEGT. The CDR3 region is CASSYSGRGLYEQFF. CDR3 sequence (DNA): TGTGCCAGCAGTTACTCTGGCAGGGGGCTGTATGAGCAGTTCTTC.

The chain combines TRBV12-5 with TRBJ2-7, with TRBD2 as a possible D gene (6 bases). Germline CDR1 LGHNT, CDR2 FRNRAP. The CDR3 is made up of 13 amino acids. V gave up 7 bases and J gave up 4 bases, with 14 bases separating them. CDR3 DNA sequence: TGTGCTAGTGCCAAATCCGGGACTTACGAGCAGTACTTC. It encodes CASAKSGTYEQYF. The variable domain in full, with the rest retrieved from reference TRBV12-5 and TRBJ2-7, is DARVTQTPRHKVTEMGQEVTMRCQPILGHNTVFWYRQTMMQGLELLAYFRNRAPLDDSGMPKDRFSAEMPDATLATLKIQPSEPRDSAVYFCASAKSGTYEQYFGPGTRLTVT.

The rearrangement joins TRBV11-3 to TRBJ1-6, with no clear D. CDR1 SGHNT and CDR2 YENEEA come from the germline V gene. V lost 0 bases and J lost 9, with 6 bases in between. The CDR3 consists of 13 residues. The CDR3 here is CASSLDGRSPLHF. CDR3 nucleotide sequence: TGTGCCAGCAGCTTAGATGGCCGTTCACCCCTCCACTTT.

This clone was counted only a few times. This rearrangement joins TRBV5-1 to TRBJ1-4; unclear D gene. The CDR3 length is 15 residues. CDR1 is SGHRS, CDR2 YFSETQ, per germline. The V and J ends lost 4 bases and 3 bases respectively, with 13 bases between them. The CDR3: CASSHMKGSNEKLFF. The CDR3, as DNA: TGCGCCAGCAGCCATATGAAGGGATCTAATGAAAAACTGTTTTTT.

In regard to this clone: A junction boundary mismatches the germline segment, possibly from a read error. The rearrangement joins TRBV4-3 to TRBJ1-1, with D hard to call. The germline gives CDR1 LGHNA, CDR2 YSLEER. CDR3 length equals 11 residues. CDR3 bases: TGCGCCAGCAGCCAAGGGGTATTTGCGATCTTT. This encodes CASSQGVFAIF.

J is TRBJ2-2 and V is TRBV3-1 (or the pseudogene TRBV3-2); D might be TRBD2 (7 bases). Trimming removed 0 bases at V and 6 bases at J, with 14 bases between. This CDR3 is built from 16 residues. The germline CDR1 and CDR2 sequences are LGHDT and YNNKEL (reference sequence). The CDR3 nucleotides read TGTGCCAGCAGCCAAGAAGGGCGGGGGCACGCCGGGGAGCTGTTTTTT. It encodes CASSQEGRGHAGELFF.

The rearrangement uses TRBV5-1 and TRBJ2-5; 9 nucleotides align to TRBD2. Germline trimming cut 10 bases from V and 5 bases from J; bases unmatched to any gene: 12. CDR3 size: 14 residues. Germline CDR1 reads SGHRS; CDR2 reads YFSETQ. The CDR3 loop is CAADSGGVCETQYF. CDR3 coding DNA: TGCGCCGCGGATAGCGGGGGCGTATGTGAGACCCAGTACTTC.